This T cell receptor beta chain was sequenced for a study of blood T cell repertoires in COVID-19. In the study overall: In each case, the material was cDNA or gDNA derived from T cells, B-cell-depleted T cells, or PBMCs.

Enrollees, about 18 to 89 years old, lived in around 23 US areas. Trimming cost V 4 bases and J 7 bases; bases outside gene matches: 18. The CDR3 contains 19 residues. Germline V gives CDR1 SGHRS, CDR2 YFSETQ. As originally analysed: The authors estimated nucleated cell counts from reference gene primer amplification. The method was immunoSEQ multiplex PCR; TCRdb's version includes in-frame clones alone and lacks a portion of them. The V and J calls and clone size were taken over from that table, and D and trimming were inferred from the DNA. The sample consists of hundreds of thousands of clones, around 85% of them appearing once.

This TCR came from a woman aged 55 to 70 who had recovered from COVID-19. This chain links TRBV5-1 with TRBJ1-4, with 11 nucleotides matching TRBD1. Sequences were obtained from PBMCs or T cells enriched from blood (not recorded which). CDR3 DNA: TGCGCCAGCAGCCCCGGCCCGATGACGGACAGGGGGCGGGTTGAAAAACTGTTTTTT. Its translation: CASSPGPMTDRGRVEKLFF.